Sequencing of this T cell receptor beta chain was carried out in a study of type 1 regulatory T cells. Turning to the study itself: This in vitro CD4 product, T-allo10, is enriched for Tr1 cells and alloantigen-specific. Whole-study findings and limits: Tr1 cells had a more restricted TCR repertoire than non-Tr1 cells.

The CDR3 is made up of 15 amino acids. Germline CDR1 is MNHEY and CDR2 is SVGAGI. V was pared by 6 bases and J by 3 bases, with 7 bases of the junction left unmatched. By its share, this clonotype is large. Its target is unknown. In TCRdb, the reads were re-called with MiXCR into one record per CDR3 protein. The profile shows about 6,200 distinct CDR3 sequences, about 33% of them singletons. The sequenced sample was cultured type 1 regulatory T (Tr1) cells, either the whole culture or a sorted fraction (not recorded which). This clonotype was sampled from a human donor in good health. This rearrangement joins TRBV6-5 to TRBJ1-5; 8 bases map to TRBD1. The CDR3 DNA reads TGTGCCAGCAGACCCACAGGGGGAGTCAATCAGCCCCAGCATTTT. Protein product: CASRPTGGVNQPQHF.